The rows below give T cell receptor beta chains drawn from one sample of a study of vaccination and CD4 T cells after COVID-19. TCRdb reprocessed the PCR reads via MiXCR and lists one record per CDR3 protein. The sample lists fewer than 20,000 distinct CDR3 sequences, 30% to 45% occurring once. No antigen has been assigned to these receptors. Specimen: CD4+ T cells from blood, cultured in vitro. The source of these receptors is a human donor who had recovered from COVID-19. The CDR3 runs from the conserved cysteine through the conserved F or W. D genes are given only for firm matches. Rows may omit the clone size; those that give it use once, few, many or a size class.

clone size,D gene,V gene,J gene,CDR3 protein,CDR3 DNA
NA,TRBD1,TRBV19,TRBJ2-1,CASSTGQNIYEQFF,TGTGCCAGTAGCACGGGACAGAATATCTATGAGCAGTTCTTC
NA,NA,TRBV28,TRBJ1-1,CASSLPGRMNTEAFF,TGTGCCAGCAGTCTACCGGGACGTATGAACACTGAAGCTTTCTTT
NA,NA,TRBV2,TRBJ2-7,CASSEDRRGFEQYF,TGTGCCAGCAGTGAGGACAGGCGGGGATTCGAGCAGTACTTC
large,TRBD2,TRBV10-3,TRBJ2-2,CAISEGLAVNTGELFF,TGTGCCATCAGTGAGGGACTAGCGGTAAACACCGGGGAGCTGTTTTTT
few,NA,TRBV11-2,TRBJ1-2,CASSLAPDRFYGYTF,TGTGCCAGCAGCTTAGCCCCTGACAGGTTCTATGGCTACACCTTC
NA,TRBD2,TRBV20-1,TRBJ2-4,CSANEVPASGMFVSNIQYF,TGCAGTGCCAACGAGGTCCCGGCTAGCGGGATGTTCGTATCTAACATTCAGTACTTC
few,TRBD2,TRBV20-1,TRBJ2-3,CSAQRTSGNTDTQYF,TGCAGTGCACAGAGGACTAGCGGGAACACAGATACGCAGTATTTT
NA,NA,TRBV19,TRBJ1-1,CASTVLSGAPEAFF,TGTGCCAGTACAGTATTATCCGGGGCGCCTGAAGCTTTCTTT
few,NA,TRBV7-9,TRBJ1-1,CASGAGPNTEAFF,TGTGCCAGCGGGGCAGGGCCGAACACTGAAGCTTTCTTT
NA,NA,TRBV15,TRBJ2-5,CATSRDHTGRVTQETQYF,TGTGCCACCAGCAGAGACCACACAGGGCGAGTTACCCAAGAGACCCAGTACTTC
NA,TRBD2,TRBV28,TRBJ2-3,CASRTGGLAGSDTQYF,TGTGCCAGCAGAACTGGAGGACTAGCGGGATCAGATACGCAGTATTTT
NA,TRBD1,TRBV6-4,TRBJ1-6,CASSDLKTGNYNSPLHF,TGTGCCAGCAGCGACCTCAAGACAGGGAACTATAATTCACCCCTCCACTTT
medium-sized,NA,TRBV20-1,TRBJ1-5,CSASPREGSNQPQHF,TGCAGTGCTAGCCCGCGGGAGGGTAGCAATCAGCCCCAGCATTTT
medium-sized,NA,TRBV6-5,TRBJ1-2,CASSYSTGRGDGYTF,TGTGCCAGCAGTTACTCGACGGGTCGGGGCGATGGCTACACCTTC
NA,NA,TRBV7-9,TRBJ2-7,CASSSSPGYEQYF,TGTGCCAGCAGCTCATCGCCGGGGTACGAGCAGTACTTC
NA,NA,TRBV7-9,TRBJ2-7,CASSVGGSYEQYF,TGTGCCAGCTCGGTAGGGGGCTCCTACGAGCAGTACTTC
NA,TRBD2,TRBV14,TRBJ2-7,CASSPTSGRSYEQYF,TGTGCCAGCAGCCCCACTAGCGGCCGCTCCTACGAGCAGTACTTC
few,TRBD2,TRBV20-1,TRBJ2-5,CSARGLAGIQTQYF,TGCAGTGCCAGGGGACTAGCGGGAATTCAGACCCAGTACTTC
NA,TRBD2,TRBV6-1,TRBJ2-3,CASRRTSGRAGLVPDTQYF,TGTGCCAGCAGACGGACTAGCGGGAGGGCGGGCCTCGTCCCAGATACGCAGTATTTT
few,TRBD1,TRBV18,TRBJ1-6,CASSLTDREGSPLHF,TGTGCCAGCTCACTGACGGACAGGGAGGGGTCACCCCTCCACTTT